This TCR beta chain was identified during a study of cytomegalovirus exposure and HLA in healthy donors. Study context: A prior analysis found about 110 million unique TCR beta sequences from 150 million to 200 million T cells. Study conclusions and caveats: As confirmed in vitro, three CMV-associated chains were specific for CMV antigens. It is likely that the observed cluster of highly shared sequence variants was a sequencing artifact.

This clone appeared once. Its specificity is not known. The PCR employed 60 Vbeta primers together with 13 Jbeta primers. Sequenced by immunoSEQ multiplex PCR; TCRdb stores in-frame clones only, minus some. The profile shows about 140,000 clones, roughly 80% of them singletons. The receptor was derived from a male donor in good health and CMV-seronegative. Sequenced sample: PBMCs.

In nucleotides, the CDR3 is TGTGCCAGTAGTATGGGGGCTGGCAATCAGCCCCAGCATTTT. The encoded protein is CASSMGAGNQPQHF. This chain links TRBV19 with TRBJ1-5; possibly TRBD1 for D (6 bases). V gave up 3 bases and J gave up 2 bases, with 8 bases separating them. This CDR3 spans 14 amino acids. Germline V gene lookup returns CDR1 LNHDA and CDR2 SQIVND (reference sequence). Full variable domain (outside the CDR3, taken from reference TRBV19 and TRBJ1-5): DGGITQSPKYLFRKEGQNVTLSCEQNLNHDAMYWYRQDPGQGLRLIYYSQIVNDFQKGDIAEGYSVSREKKESFPLTVTSAQKNPTAFYLCASSMGAGNQPQHFGDGTRLSIL.